Sequencing of this T cell receptor beta chain was carried out in a study of Graves' ophthalmopathy and Graves' hyperthyroidism (dated by TCRdb to the late 2010s). For the wider study: Peripheral blood was collected at initial diagnosis, prior to any treatment. In total, some 140 blood samples were TCR-sequenced: 43 ophthalmopathy, some 75 hyperthyroidism and some 17 hyperthyroidism-to-ophthalmopathy patients. In roughly 6 hyperthyroidism patients, T-cell repertoires of thyroid tissue and blood were compared. A discovery set of 90 to 100 patients (more than 40 ophthalmopathy, about 55 stable hyperthyroidism) was enrolled to explore V-J signatures distinguishing ophthalmopathy from hyperthyroidism. For training and testing, the roughly 100 patients in the discovery cohort were randomly divided in a 7:3 ratio. Following sample collection, hyperthyroidism patients were given methimazole at a starting dose of 30 mg daily, and ophthalmopathy patients were given high-dose intravenous methylprednisolone. The study used TCR beta repertoire signatures to distinguish Graves' ophthalmopathy from Graves' hyperthyroidism and to predict progression to ophthalmopathy. The independent validation cohort included under 20 hyperthyroidism patients plus 17 patients who later progressed from hyperthyroidism to ophthalmopathy.

A remark on this clonotype: No antigen is known for it. No per-base quality is available; no much larger clone lies one base away.

The CDR3 measures 17 amino acids from cysteine to phenylalanine. Kept here is only the CDR3 DNA, which spans 51 bases and is read in frame from base 1. The CDR1 and CDR2 encoded by the germline V gene (reference sequence) are MNHEY and SMNVEV. At the junction V is shortened by 2 bases and J by 2 bases; bases outside the gene matches: 8. Overall study outcomes, separate from this receptor: Most of the expanded thyroid clonotypes with a frequency above 0.001 were also detected in blood, and it was suggested that the thyroid immune response may be reflected by blood repertoires. The 13-signature model separated ophthalmopathy from stable hyperthyroidism with about 86% sensitivity and about 81% specificity in cross-validation, and 80%/75% in the test set. Sample size was not predetermined statistically, and investigators were not blinded to group allocation. In validation, the model predicted ophthalmopathy progression with more than 70% sensitivity and approximately 75% specificity; some twelve predicted patients were CT-confirmed with GO in a median of 6.5 months.

TCR beta CDR3 regions were amplified from RNA transcripts for repertoire sequencing. HTBI primers and the Qiagen OneStep RT-PCR kit were used in a first-round RT-PCR, which was followed by a second-round multiplex PCR, size selection and purification. Libraries were sequenced on an Illumina HiSeq2000 using paired-end 100 bp reads. In the paper's pipeline: Reads were processed with SOAPnuke, discarding reads with adapters, uncalled bases, mean Phred below 15, or no exact constant-primer or identifier match. High-quality paired reads were merged with COPE v1.2.5. Each unique nucleotide sequence was defined as a clonotype, and clonotypes were aligned to IMGT TRB V, D and J references with MiTCR v1.1. Analysis was restricted to V-J combinations with a frequency above 0.0001, which covered roughly 99% of repertoires. For each V-J combination, a TCR clonal expansion and chaos score was defined as the ratio of F50 clonal expansion to chaos observed in the TCRdist matrix. Features were reduced by Welch's t-statistics and random forest to 10 to 15 V-J combinations, which fed a naive Bayes classifier. The Morisita-Horn index was used to measure how similar the thyroid and blood repertoires were. The raw public data were reprocessed by TCRdb itself: fastp quality trimming at Q25, MiXCR clonotype calling, in-frame beta chains only. CDR3 protein sequences are deduplicated, and each keeps its most common genes and DNA. V and J calls and clone size were set by TCRdb, not the authors. The sample records 210,000 or so distinct CDR3 sequences, under 30% of which are singletons. Of the sample, 9.1% is held by the ten largest clones.

Patients with ophthalmopathy had moderately to severely active disease, with a Clinical Activity Score of 3 or more, a NOSPECS grade of 4 or more, and a disease duration of less than 3 months. Patients were excluded if they had other autoimmune diseases, uncontrolled infections, pregnancy or lactation. Clinical symptoms, serum thyroxine, TRAb, thyroid ultrasound and orbital computed tomography formed the basis of the diagnosis. Ficoll-Paque density gradient centrifugation was used to isolate PBMCs from about 10 ml of fresh peripheral blood. Total RNA was extracted with Trizol reagent and quality-checked on an Agilent 2100 Bioanalyzer.

Material for sequencing was peripheral blood. The TCR sequence derives from a man between 45 and 60 years old with Graves' ophthalmopathy. Donor details come from another sample of the same person, matched by shared clones. The chain employs TRBV27 and TRBJ1-5, with TRBD1 matching 8 junction bases. The sequenced DNA is TGTGCCAGCAGTTTAACTGGACAGGGCCTAGGCAATCAGCCCCAGCATTTT. Translated, it reads CASSLTGQGLGNQPQHF.